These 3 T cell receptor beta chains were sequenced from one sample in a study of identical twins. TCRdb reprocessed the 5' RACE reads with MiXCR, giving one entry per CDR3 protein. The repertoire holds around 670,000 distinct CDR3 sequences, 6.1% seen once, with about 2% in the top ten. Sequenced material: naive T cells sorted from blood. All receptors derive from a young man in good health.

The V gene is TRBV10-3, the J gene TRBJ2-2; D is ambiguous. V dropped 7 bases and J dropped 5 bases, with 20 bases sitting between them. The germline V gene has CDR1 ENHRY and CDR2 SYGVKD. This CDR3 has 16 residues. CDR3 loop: CAITPGRQTLTGELFF. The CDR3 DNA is TGTGCCATCACGCCCGGGCGTCAGACACTTACCGGGGAGCTGTTTTTT.

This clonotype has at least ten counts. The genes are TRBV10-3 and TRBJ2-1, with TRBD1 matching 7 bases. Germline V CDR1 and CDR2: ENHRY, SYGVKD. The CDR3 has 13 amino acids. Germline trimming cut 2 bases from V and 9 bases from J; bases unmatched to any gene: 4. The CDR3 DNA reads TGTGCCATCAGTGAGCCCGACAGGGCTGAGCAGTTCTTC. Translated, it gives CAISEPDRAEQFF.

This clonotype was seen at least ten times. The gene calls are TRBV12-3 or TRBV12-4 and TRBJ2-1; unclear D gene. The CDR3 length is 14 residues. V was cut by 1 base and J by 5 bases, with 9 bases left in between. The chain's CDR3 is CASSLVGVHNEQFF. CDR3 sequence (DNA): TGTGCCAGCAGTTTAGTTGGGGTCCACAATGAGCAGTTCTTC.